Listed below are T cell receptor beta chains from one sample, sequenced in a study of shared clonotypes between healthy human individuals. Produced via immunoSEQ multiplex PCR; TCRdb's table is partial and in-frame only. The data show about 820,000 clones, with 80% to 95% seen just once and around 24% held by the top ten. The material sequenced was naive CD8+ T cells sorted from blood. The receptors originated from a man younger than 40 in good health. The CDR3 runs from the conserved cysteine through the conserved F or W. A D gene is named only where the DNA matches it firmly. Only part of the rows carry a size: once, few, many, or a class if the clone is expanded.

>TRBJ2-6|NA|TRBV19|NA
TGTGCCAGTAGTGAGGACGTTTTTGGGGCCAACGTCCTGACTTTC
CASSEDVFGANVLTF
>TRBJ2-7|NA|TRBV4-1|NA
TGCGCCAGCAGCTCAGAGGGGAACGAGCAGTACTTC
CASSSEGNEQYF
>TRBJ2-2|NA|TRBV5-5|NA
TGTGCCAGCACCGTCGGCACCGGGGAGCTGTTTTTT
CASTVGTGELFF
>TRBJ2-1|NA|TRBV11-3|once
TGTGCCAGCAGCTTATTCGCTAGCGAGGATGAGCAGTTCTTC
CASSLFASEDEQFF
>TRBJ1-5|NA|TRBV7-9|NA
TGTGCCAGCAGCTTAATGAGTCAGCCCCAGCATTTT
CASSLMSQPQHF
>TRBJ2-5|TRBD2|TRBV28|NA
TGTGCCAGCACCGCAGGGACTAGCGGGCTCTGGACCCAGTACTTC
CASTAGTSGLWTQYF
>TRBJ2-2|TRBD1|TRBV7-9|NA
TGTGCCAGCAGCTTCAAGGGACAGTCGAACACCGGGGAGCTGTTTTTT
CASSFKGQSNTGELFF
>TRBJ2-7|TRBD1|TRBV7-9|NA
TGTGCCAGCAGCGGCGGACAGGGTAACACCTACGAGCAGTACTTC
CASSGGQGNTYEQYF
>TRBJ2-7|NA|TRBV27|NA
TGTGCCAGCAGCCCGGGTTTGAGCCCCTCTTGGGAGCAGTACTTC
CASSPGLSPSWEQYF
>TRBJ1-5|NA|TRBV5-6|NA
TGTGCCAGCAGCTTGGGCCACGGCAATCAGCCCCAGCATTTT
CASSLGHGNQPQHF
>TRBJ2-1|NA|TRBV7-7|NA
TGTGCCAGCAGCCCCGACCCGGGACGCAATGAGCAGTTCTTC
CASSPDPGRNEQFF
>TRBJ1-2|TRBD1|TRBV4-3|once
TGCGCCAGCAGCCCGTCCACAGGGGGCGGCTATGGCTACACCTTC
CASSPSTGGGYGYTF
>TRBJ2-7|TRBD2|TRBV28|once
TGTGCCAGCAGTTTACCCGGGACTAGCGGGAGGCCCCACTCCTACGAGCAGTACTTC
CASSLPGTSGRPHSYEQYF
>TRBJ1-1|NA|TRBV7-8|NA
TGTGCCAGCAGCTTCCGGGGCCCTGAAGCTTTCTTT
CASSFRGPEAFF
>TRBJ1-1|NA|TRBV29-1|NA
TGCAGCGTTGACGAAATCCTCGAATTCACATACACCTTGAACACTGAAGCTTTCTTT
CSVDEILEFTYTLNTEAFF
>TRBJ2-5|NA|TRBV29-1|NA
TGCAGCGTAGCGGTGGGGAAAGAGACCCAGTACTTC
CSVAVGKETQYF
>TRBJ2-1|NA|TRBV6-4|NA
TGTGCCAGCAGTGACGGACAGTTCAATGAGCAGTTCTTC
CASSDGQFNEQFF
>TRBJ2-7|TRBD1|TRBV27|NA
TGTGCCAGCAGTGGCCGGGACAGGAGTTACGAGCAGTACTTC
CASSGRDRSYEQYF
>TRBJ2-3|NA|TRBV30|NA
TGTGCCTGGAGTGCCGAAGCAGATACGCAGTATTTT
CAWSAEADTQYF
>TRBJ2-3|TRBD2|TRBV4-1|once
TGCGCCAGCAGCCAAGATCCCCTAGCGGGAGGCACAGATACGCAGTATTTT
CASSQDPLAGGTDTQYF
>TRBJ2-1|TRBD2|TRBV7-9|NA
TGTGCCAGCAGCTTACCTAGCGGGAGCGTTGTCGCCTACAATGAGCAGTTCTTC
CASSLPSGSVVAYNEQFF
>TRBJ2-7|TRBD2|TRBV13|NA
TGTGCCAGCAGCCCAAACACCGGGACTAACGAGCAGTACTTC
CASSPNTGTNEQYF
>TRBJ1-4|NA|TRBV27|NA
TGTGCCAGCAGTCCTAGCCGGGGGGAAGGAAAACTGTTTTTT
CASSPSRGEGKLFF
>TRBJ2-7|NA|TRBV5-1|NA
TGCGCCAGCAGCTTATCCAGGGGAGGGAAATACGAGCAGTACTTC
CASSLSRGGKYEQYF
>TRBJ2-7|TRBD1|TRBV11-2|NA
TGTGCCAGCACCCCCTGGACAGGGGGGTACGAGCAGTACTTC
CASTPWTGGYEQYF
>TRBJ2-2|TRBD2|TRBV15|NA
TGTGCCACCAGCAGAGGGGGAGGGACTGCCGGGGAGCTGTTTTTT
CATSRGGGTAGELFF
>TRBJ2-5|TRBD2|TRBV18|NA
TGTGCCAGCTCACCCCGGACTAGCGGGAGGCCGTACCAAGAGACCCAGTACTTC
CASSPRTSGRPYQETQYF
>TRBJ2-1|NA|TRBV30|NA
TGTGCCTGGAGGCCGGATGTGAGTGATGAGCAGTTCTTC
CAWRPDVSDEQFF
>TRBJ2-1|NA|TRBV9|NA
TGTGCCAGCAGTAACAGTCAGAGGGACTCCCACAATGAGCAGTTCTTC
CASSNSQRDSHNEQFF
>TRBJ1-1|TRBD1|TRBV5-1|NA
TGCGCCAGCAGCTTGGGTTCACAGGGGGCGCGAACTGAAGCTTTCTTT
CASSLGSQGARTEAFF
>TRBJ2-7|NA|TRBV11-1|NA
TGTGCCAGCAGCCCCGGGCGGGGTTATTCCTACGAGCAGTACTTC
CASSPGRGYSYEQYF
>TRBJ2-2|TRBD1|TRBV19|NA
TGTGCCACGGACAGGAGTAACACCGGGGAGCTGTTTTTT
CATDRSNTGELFF
>TRBJ1-1|NA|TRBV7-2|once
TGTGCCAGCAGCTTACACAGGGACACTGAAGCTTTCTTT
CASSLHRDTEAFF
>TRBJ1-2|NA|TRBV21-1|NA
TGTGCCAGCAGCAAGGTAGGGGGTCGGCTGGGGCCTGCTGGAGGTCACACCTTC
CASSKVGGRLGPAGGHTF
>TRBJ2-1|NA|TRBV27|NA
TGTGCCAGCAGTCTCGGGGGCCGAAATGAGCAGTTCTTC
CASSLGGRNEQFF
>TRBJ2-7|TRBD1|TRBV11-2|once
TGTGCCAGTCGCGGGACAGGGAACTACTACGAGCAGTACTTC
CASRGTGNYYEQYF
>TRBJ2-1|TRBD2|TRBV29-1|NA
TGCAGCGTCGGGGGAACTAGCGCCTACAATGAGCAGTTCTTC
CSVGGTSAYNEQFF
>TRBJ2-5|TRBD1|TRBV7-3|once
TGTGCCAGCGATGGCCGGACAGGGGAAGAGACCCAGTACTTC
CASDGRTGEETQYF
>TRBJ2-7|TRBD2|TRBV6-5|NA
TGTGCCAGCAGTGGCGGGAGTGCCTACGAGCAGTACTTC
CASSGGSAYEQYF
>TRBJ2-3|NA|TRBV9|once
TGTGCCAGCAGCCCAGCGGCGGACTCTCAAGATACGCAGTATTTT
CASSPAADSQDTQYF
>TRBJ1-5|NA|TRBV21-1|NA
TGTGCCAGCAGCAAAGGTGGGGTCGCACCGCCACTCTATAGCAATCAGCCCCAGCATTTT
CASSKGGVAPPLYSNQPQHF
>TRBJ2-1|NA|TRBV9|NA
TGTGCCAGCAGCGTAGGAGGTCTAAGCTCCTACAATGAGCAGTTCTTC
CASSVGGLSSYNEQFF
>TRBJ2-1|NA|TRBV19|once
TGTGATGTGTTTTCTTTAGATGAGCAGTTCTTC
CDVFSLDEQFF
>TRBJ1-2|NA|TRBV7-3|NA
TGTGCCAGCAGCTTCATAGGGGGTTATGGCTACACCTTC
CASSFIGGYGYTF
>TRBJ2-7|NA|TRBV5-1|once
TGCGCCAGCAGCTATACCGGGACACTATACTACGAGCAGTACTTC
CASSYTGTLYYEQYF
>TRBJ2-7|TRBD1|TRBV15|once
TGTGCCACCAGCAGAGTGGGGACAGGGTCTTCGGAGCAGTACTTC
CATSRVGTGSSEQYF
>TRBJ2-2|NA|TRBV13|NA
TGTGCCAGCAGCCCCGGGAACACCGGGGAGCTGTTTTTT
CASSPGNTGELFF
>TRBJ2-7|TRBD2|TRBV5-4|NA
TGTGCCAGCAGCCCCGGGACTAGCGGCTACGAGCAGTACTTC
CASSPGTSGYEQYF
>TRBJ1-2|NA|TRBV15|NA
TGTGCCACCAGCAGCAGACAGGACTATGGCTACACCTTC
CATSSRQDYGYTF
>TRBJ2-7|TRBD2|TRBV27|NA
TGTGCCAGCAGTTTATGGGGGGGTTACGAGCAGTACTTC
CASSLWGGYEQYF